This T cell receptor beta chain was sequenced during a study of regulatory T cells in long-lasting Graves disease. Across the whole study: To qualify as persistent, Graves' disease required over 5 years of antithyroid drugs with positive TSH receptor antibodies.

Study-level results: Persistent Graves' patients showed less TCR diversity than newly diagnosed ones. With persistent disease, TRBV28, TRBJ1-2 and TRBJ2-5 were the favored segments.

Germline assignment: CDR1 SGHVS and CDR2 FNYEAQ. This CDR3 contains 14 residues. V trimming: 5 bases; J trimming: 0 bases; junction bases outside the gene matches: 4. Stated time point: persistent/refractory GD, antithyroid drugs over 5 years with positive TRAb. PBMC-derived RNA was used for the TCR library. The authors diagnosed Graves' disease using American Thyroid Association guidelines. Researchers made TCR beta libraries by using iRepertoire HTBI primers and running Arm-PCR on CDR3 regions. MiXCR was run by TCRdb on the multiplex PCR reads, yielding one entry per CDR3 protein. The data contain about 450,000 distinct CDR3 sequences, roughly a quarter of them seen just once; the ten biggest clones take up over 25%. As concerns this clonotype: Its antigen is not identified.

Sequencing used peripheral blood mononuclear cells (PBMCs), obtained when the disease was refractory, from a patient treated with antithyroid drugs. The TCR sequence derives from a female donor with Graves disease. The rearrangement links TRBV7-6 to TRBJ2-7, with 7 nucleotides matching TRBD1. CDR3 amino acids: CASSPTGYSYEQYF. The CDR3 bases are TGTGCCAGCAGCCCGACAGGGTACTCCTACGAGCAGTACTTC.